This TCR beta chain emerged from a study of blood T cell repertoires in COVID-19. Study-wide context: In each case, the material was cDNA or gDNA derived from T cells, B-cell-depleted T cells, or PBMCs.

Original processing notes: Amplification of reference gene primers provided the estimated nucleated cell counts. Assay: immunoSEQ multiplex PCR; the TCRdb copy retains only in-frame clones and omits some. The D gene and trimming were derived from the DNA, and the V and J assignments and clone size from that table. Here the sample spans 150,000 to 200,000 clones, approximately 92% being singletons. V dropped 5 bases and J dropped 0 bases, with 11 bases sitting between them. This CDR3 is built from 16 residues. Germline-derived CDR1 and CDR2 are MDHEN and SYDVKM. The sequence derives from a man aged 45-60 years with acute or convalescent COVID-19. The V gene is TRBV28, the J gene TRBJ1-6; D might be TRBD1 (5 bases). Input material: peripheral blood. The CDR3 here is CASSSYGGSYNSPLHF. DNA for the CDR3: TGTGCCAGCAGTAGTTACGGGGGCTCCTATAATTCACCCCTCCACTTT.